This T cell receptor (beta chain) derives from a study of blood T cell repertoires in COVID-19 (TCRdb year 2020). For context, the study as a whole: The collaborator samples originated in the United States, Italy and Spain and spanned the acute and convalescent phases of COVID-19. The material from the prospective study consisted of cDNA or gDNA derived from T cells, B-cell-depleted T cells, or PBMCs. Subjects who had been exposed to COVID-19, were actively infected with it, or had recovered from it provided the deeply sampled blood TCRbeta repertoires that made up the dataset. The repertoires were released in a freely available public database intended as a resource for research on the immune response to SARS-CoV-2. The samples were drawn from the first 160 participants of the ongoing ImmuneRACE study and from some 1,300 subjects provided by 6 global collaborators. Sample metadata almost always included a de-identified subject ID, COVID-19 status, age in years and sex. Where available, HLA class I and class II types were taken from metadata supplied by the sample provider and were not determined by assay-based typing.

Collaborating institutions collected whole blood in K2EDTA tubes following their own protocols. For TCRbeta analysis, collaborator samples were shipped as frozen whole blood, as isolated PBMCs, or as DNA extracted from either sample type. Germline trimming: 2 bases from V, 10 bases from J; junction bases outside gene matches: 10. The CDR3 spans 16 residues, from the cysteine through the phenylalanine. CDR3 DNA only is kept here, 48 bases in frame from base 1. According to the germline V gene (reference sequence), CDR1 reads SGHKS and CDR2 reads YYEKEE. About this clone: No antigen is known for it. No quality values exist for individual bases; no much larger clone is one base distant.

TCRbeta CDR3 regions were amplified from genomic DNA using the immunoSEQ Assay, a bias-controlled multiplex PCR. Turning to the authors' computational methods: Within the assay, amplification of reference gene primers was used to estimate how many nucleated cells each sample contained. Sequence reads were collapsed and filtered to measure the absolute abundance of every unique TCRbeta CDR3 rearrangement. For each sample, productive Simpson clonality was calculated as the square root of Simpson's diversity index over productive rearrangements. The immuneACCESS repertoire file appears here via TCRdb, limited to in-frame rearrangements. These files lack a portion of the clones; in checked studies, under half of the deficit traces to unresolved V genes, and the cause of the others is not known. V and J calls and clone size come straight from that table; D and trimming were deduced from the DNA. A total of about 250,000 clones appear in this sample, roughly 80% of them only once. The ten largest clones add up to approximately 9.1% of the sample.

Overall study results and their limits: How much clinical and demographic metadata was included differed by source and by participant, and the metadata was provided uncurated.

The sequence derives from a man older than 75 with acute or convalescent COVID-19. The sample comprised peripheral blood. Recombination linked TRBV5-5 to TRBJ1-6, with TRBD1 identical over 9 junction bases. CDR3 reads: CASSLYPGQGRSPLHF. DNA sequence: TGTGCCAGCAGCTTATACCCGGGACAGGGTAGATCACCCCTCCACTTT. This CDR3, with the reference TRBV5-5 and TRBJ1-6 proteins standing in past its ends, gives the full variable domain DAGVTQSPTHLIKTRGQQVTLRCSPISGHKSVSWYQQVLGQGPQFIFQYYEKEERGRGNFPDRFSARQFPNYSSELNVNALLLGDSALYLCASSLYPGQGRSPLHFGNGTRLTVT.